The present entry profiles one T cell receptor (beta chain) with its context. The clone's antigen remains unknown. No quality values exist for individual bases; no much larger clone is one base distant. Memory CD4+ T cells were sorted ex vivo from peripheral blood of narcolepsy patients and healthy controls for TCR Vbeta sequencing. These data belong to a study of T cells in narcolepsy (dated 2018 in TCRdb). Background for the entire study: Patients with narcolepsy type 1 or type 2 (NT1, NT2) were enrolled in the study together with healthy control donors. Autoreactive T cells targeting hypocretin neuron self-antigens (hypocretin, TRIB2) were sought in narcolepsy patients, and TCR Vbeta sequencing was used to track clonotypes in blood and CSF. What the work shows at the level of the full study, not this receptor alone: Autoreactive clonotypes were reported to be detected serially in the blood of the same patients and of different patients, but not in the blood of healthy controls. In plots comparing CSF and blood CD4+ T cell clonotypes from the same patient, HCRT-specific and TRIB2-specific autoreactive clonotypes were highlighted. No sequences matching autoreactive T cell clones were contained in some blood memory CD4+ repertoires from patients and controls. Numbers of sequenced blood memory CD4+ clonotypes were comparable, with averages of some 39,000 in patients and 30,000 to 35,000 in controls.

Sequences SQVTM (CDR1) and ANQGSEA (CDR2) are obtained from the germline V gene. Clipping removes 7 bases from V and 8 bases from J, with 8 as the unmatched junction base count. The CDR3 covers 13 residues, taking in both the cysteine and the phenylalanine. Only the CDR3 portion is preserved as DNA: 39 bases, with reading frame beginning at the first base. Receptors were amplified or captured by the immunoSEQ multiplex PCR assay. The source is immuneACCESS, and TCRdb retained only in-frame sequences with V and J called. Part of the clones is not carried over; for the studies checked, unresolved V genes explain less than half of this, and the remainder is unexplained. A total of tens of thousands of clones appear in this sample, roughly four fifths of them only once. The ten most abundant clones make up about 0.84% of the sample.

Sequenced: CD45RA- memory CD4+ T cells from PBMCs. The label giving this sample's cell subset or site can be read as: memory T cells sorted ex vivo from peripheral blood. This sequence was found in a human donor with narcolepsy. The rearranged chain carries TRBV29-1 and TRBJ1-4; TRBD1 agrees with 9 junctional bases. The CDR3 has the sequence CSAKTGGGEKLFF. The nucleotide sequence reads TGCAGCGCCAAGACAGGGGGAGGAGAAAAACTGTTTTTT.